Detailed here is one T cell receptor (beta chain). Its specific antigen is unknown. Base qualities are not recorded, but no much larger clone differs from it by a single base. The data originate from a study of blood T cell repertoires in COVID-19 (dated by TCRdb to the early 2020s). The study in broad terms: Samples covering the acute and convalescent phases of COVID-19 were provided by collaborators in the United States, Italy and Spain. Where HLA class I and class II types were available, the types were taken from metadata supplied by the sample provider, not from assay-based typing. The repertoires were made available in a free public database intended to serve as a resource for research on the immune response to SARS-CoV-2. Samples came from the ongoing ImmuneRACE study (first 160 participants) plus 1,254 subjects from 6 global collaborators. Nearly every sample came with metadata listing a de-identified subject ID, COVID-19 status, age in years and sex. The prospective study material was composed of cDNA or gDNA derived from T cells, B-cell-depleted T cells, or PBMCs. The dataset comprised deeply sampled blood TCRbeta repertoires from subjects exposed to, actively infected with, or recovered from COVID-19.

What the research found in general, with its limitations: The amount of clinical and demographic metadata varied by source and participant and was provided uncurated.

The CDR3, cysteine through phenylalanine, is 13 amino acids long. Only the CDR3 DNA is retained, 39 bases long and in frame from the first base. V sheds 1 base and J sheds 3 bases, leaving 7 bases between their ends. Sequences SGHDN (CDR1) and FVKESK (CDR2) are obtained from the germline V gene. Participants in the prospective study were enrolled through a virtual design, were aged 18 to 89 years, and lived in about two dozen United States geographic areas. Cohort assignment in the prospective study relied on participant-reported clinical history from a screening survey and a study questionnaire. Recovered participants in ImmuneRACE Cohort 3 were defined by two consecutive negative NP/OP PCR tests, clearance by a healthcare professional, or resolution of symptoms. In the prospective study, mobile phlebotomists collected whole blood, serum and a nasopharyngeal or oropharyngeal swab from each participant. Participants in the prospective study had the option to provide additional blood draws and questionnaires over an approximately 2-month period. Blood samples from the prospective study were shipped frozen or at room temperature prior to DNA extraction.

TCRbeta CDR3 regions were amplified from genomic DNA using the immunoSEQ Assay, a bias-controlled multiplex PCR. Per the original workflow: Nucleated cell counts per sample were estimated from amplification of reference gene primers within the assay. Sequence reads were collapsed and filtered to measure the absolute abundance of every unique TCRbeta CDR3 rearrangement. Productive Simpson clonality was computed per sample as the square root of Simpson's diversity index over productive rearrangements. As stored in TCRdb, this immuneACCESS dataset retains in-frame rearrangements with V and J assigned. A fraction of the clones does not appear; measured against another copy, unresolved V genes explain less than half of the discrepancy, and the remainder lacks a known reason. V, J and clone size are taken as reported in that table, and D and trimming were inferred from the DNA itself. Counted in this sample were 200,000 to 300,000 clones; around nine tenths of them appeared once. Under 3% of the sample is taken by the ten largest.

Material: PBMCs or T cells enriched from blood (not recorded which). The TCR sequence derives from a woman between 18 and 30 years old who had recovered from COVID-19. The rearrangement joined TRBV14 to TRBJ2-7, with the identity of the D gene unclear. At the DNA level, the sequence is TGTGCCAGCAGCCAAGCAGCGTACTACGAGCAGTACTTC. Its product reads: CASSQAAYYEQYF.